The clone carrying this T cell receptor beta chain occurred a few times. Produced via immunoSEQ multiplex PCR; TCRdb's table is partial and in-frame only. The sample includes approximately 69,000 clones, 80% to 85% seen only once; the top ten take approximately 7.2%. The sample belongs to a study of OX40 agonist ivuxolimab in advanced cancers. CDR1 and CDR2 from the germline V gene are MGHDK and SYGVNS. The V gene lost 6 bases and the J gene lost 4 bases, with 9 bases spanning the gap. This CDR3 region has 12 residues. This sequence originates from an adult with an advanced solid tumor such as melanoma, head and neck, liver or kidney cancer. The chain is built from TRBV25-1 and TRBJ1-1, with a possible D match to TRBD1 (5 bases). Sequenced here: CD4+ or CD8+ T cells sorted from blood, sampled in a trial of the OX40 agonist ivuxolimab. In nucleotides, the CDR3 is TGTGCCAGCAGCCGGGGGGGCACTGAAGCTTTCTTT. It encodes CASSRGGTEAFF.